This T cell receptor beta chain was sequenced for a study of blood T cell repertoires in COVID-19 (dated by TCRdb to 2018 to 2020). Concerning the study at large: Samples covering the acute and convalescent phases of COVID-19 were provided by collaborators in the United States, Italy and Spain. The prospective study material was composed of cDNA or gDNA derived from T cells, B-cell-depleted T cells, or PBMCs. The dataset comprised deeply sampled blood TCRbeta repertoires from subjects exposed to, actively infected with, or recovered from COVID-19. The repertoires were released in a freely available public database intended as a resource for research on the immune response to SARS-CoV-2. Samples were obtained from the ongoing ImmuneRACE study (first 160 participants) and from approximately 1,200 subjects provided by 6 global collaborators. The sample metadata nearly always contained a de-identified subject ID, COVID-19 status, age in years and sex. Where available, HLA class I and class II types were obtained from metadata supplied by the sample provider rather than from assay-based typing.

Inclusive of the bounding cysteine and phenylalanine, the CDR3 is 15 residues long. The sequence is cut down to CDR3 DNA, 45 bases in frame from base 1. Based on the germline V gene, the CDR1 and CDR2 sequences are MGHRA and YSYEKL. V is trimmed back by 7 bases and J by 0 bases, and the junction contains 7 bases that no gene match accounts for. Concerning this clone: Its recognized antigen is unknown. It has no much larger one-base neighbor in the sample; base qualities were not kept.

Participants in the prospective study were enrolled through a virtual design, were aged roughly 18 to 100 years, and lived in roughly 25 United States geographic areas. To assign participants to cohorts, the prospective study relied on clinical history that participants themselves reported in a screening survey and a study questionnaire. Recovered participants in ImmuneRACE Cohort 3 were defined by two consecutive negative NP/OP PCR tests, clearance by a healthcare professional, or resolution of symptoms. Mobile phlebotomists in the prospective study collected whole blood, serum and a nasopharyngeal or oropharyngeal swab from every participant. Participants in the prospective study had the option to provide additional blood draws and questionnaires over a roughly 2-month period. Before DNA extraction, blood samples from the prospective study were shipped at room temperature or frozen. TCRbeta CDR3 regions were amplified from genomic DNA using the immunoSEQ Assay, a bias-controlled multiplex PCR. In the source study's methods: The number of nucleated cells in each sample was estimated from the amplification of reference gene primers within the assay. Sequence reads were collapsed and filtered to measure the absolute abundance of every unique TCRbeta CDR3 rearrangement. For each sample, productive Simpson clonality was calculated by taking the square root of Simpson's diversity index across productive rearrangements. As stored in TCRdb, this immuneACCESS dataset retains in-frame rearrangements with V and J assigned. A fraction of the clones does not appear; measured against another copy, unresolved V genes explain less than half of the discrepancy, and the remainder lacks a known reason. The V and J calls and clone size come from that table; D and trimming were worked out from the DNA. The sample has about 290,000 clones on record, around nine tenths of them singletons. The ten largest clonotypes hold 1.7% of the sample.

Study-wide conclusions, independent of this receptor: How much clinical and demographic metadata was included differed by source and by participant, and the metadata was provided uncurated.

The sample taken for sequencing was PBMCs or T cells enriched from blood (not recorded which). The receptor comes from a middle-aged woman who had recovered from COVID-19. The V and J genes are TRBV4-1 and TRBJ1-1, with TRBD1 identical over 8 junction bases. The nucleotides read TGCGCCAGCAAGCCGGGACAGGCCATGAACACTGAAGCTTTCTTT. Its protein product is CASKPGQAMNTEAFF.